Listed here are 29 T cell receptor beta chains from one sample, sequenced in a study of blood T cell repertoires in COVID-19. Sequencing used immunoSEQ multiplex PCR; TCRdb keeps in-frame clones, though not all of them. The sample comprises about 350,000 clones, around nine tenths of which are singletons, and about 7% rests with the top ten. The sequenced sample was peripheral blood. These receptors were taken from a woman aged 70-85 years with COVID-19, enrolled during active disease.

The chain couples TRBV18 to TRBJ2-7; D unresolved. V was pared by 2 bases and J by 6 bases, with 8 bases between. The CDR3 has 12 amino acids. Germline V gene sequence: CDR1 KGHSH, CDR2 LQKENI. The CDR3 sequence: CASSPTSSEQYF. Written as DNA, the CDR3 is TGTGCCAGCTCACCAACGAGTAGCGAGCAGTACTTC. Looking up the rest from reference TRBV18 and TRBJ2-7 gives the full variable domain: NAGVMQNPRHLVRRRGQEARLRCSPMKGHSHVYWYRQLPEEGLKFMVYLQKENIIDESGMPKERFSAEFPKEGPSILRIQQVVRGDSAAYFCASSPTSSEQYFGPGTRLTVT.

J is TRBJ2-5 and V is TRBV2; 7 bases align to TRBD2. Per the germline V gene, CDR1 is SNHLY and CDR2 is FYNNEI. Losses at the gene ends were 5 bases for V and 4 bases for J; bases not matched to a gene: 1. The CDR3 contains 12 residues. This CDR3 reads CASSIAGETQYF. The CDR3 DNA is TGTGCCAGCAGTATAGCGGGAGAGACCCAGTACTTC.

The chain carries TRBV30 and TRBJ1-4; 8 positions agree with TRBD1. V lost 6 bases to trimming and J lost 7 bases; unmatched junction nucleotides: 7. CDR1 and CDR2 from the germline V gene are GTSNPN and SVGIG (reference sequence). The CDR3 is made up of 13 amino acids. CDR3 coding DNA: TGTGCCTGCCAGGACAGGGTAGGTGAAAAACTGTTTTTT. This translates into CACQDRVGEKLFF.

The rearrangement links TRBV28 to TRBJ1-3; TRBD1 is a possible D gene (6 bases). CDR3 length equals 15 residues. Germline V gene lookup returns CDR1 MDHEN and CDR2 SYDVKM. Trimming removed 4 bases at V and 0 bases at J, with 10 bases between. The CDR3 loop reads CASSSTGISGNTIYF. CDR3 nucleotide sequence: TGTGCCAGCAGTTCTACAGGGATCTCTGGAAACACCATATATTTT.

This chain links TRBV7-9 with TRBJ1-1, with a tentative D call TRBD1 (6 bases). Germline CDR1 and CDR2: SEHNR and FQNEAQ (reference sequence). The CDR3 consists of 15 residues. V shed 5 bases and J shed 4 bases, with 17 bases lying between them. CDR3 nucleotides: TGTGCCAGCAGCCACTTGGAACAGGGCCGCACTGAAGCTTTCTTT. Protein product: CASSHLEQGRTEAFF. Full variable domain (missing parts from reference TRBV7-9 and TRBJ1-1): DTGVSQNPRHKITKRGQNVTFRCDPISEHNRLYWYRQTLGQGPEFLTYFQNEAQLEKSRLLSDRFSAERPKGSFSTLEIQRTEQGDSAMYLCASSHLEQGRTEAFFGQGTRLTVV.

CDR3 loop: CASSYLGGTEAFF. In nucleotides, the CDR3 is TGTGCCAGCAGTTACCTCGGTGGCACTGAAGCTTTCTTT. The chain links TRBV6-2 or TRBV6-3 to TRBJ1-1, with D unresolved. CDR3 length: 13 amino acids. The V gene's germline CDR1 is MNHEY and CDR2 SVGEGT. The germline V and J ends were trimmed by 2 bases and 4 bases, with 8 bases remaining between them.

This CDR3 reads CASSHPRSNEQFF. The CDR3 nucleotides are TGTGCCAGCAGTCATCCCCGTAGCAATGAGCAGTTCTTC. The V and J genes are TRBV28 and TRBJ2-1; no reliable D call. With 5 bases removed from V and 6 bases from J, the gap between germline ends came to 11 bases. The germline V gene has CDR1 MDHEN and CDR2 SYDVKM. The CDR3 extends over 13 amino acids. Variable domain in full (rest from reference TRBV28 and TRBJ2-1): DVKVTQSSRYLVKRTGEKVFLECVQDMDHENMFWYRQDPGLGLRLIYFSYDVKMKEKGDIPEGYSVSREKKERFSLILESASTNQTSMYLCASSHPRSNEQFFGPGTRLTVL.

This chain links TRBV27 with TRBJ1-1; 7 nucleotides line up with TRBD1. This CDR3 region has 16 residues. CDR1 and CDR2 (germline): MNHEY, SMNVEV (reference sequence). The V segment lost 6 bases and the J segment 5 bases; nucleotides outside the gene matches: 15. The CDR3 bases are TGTGCCAGCAGGGCGGGGACAGTTCTCGGGGTGACTGAAGCTTTCTTT. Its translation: CASRAGTVLGVTEAFF.

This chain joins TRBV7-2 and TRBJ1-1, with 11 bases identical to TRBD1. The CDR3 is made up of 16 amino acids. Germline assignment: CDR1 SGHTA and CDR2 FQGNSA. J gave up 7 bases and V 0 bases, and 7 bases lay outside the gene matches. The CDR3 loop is CASSLAWTGGRLEAFF. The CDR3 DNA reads TGTGCCAGCAGCTTAGCGTGGACAGGGGGCCGCCTTGAAGCTTTCTTT.

CDR3 amino acids: CASSPTGGSYGYTF. The CDR3 DNA sequence: TGTGCCAGCTCACCTACAGGGGGCTCCTATGGCTACACCTTC. The chain uses TRBV18 and TRBJ1-2, with 9 bases fitting TRBD1. Germline values: CDR1 KGHSH, CDR2 LQKENI. The junction had 3 bases not matched to a gene; V was cut back by 3 bases and J by 4 bases. This CDR3 spans 14 amino acids.

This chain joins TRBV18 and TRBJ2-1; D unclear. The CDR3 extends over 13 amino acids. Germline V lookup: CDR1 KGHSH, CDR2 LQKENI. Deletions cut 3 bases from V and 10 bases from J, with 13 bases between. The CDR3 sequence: CASSPSPRWEQFF. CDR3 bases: TGTGCCAGCTCACCCAGTCCTCGTTGGGAGCAGTTCTTC.

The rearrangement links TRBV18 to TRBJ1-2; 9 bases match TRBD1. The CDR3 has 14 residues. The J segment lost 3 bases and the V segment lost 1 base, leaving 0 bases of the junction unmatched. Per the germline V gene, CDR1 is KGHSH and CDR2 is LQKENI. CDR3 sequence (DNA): TGTGCCAGCTCACCACGGACAGGGGACTATGGCTACACCTTC. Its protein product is CASSPRTGDYGYTF.

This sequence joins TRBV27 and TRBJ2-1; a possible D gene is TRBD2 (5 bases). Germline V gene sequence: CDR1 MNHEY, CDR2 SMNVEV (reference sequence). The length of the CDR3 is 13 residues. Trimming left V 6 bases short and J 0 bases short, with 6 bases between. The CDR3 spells CASRGSSYNEQFF. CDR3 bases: TGTGCCAGCAGAGGGAGCTCCTACAATGAGCAGTTCTTC.

DNA of the CDR3: TGTGCCAGAAAAATCGACGGGACCTACGAGCAGTACTTC. This encodes CARKIDGTYEQYF. The chain links TRBV21-1 to TRBJ2-7; the D segment call TRBD2 is taken from the table without a DNA check. TRBV21-1 is a listed pseudogene. The length of the CDR3 is 13 residues.

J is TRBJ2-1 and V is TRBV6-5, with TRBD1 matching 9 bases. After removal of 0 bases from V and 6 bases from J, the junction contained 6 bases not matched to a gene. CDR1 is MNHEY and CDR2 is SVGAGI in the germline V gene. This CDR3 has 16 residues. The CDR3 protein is CASSYSAGTGFNEQFF. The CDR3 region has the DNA TGTGCCAGCAGTTACTCGGCCGGGACAGGGTTCAATGAGCAGTTCTTC.

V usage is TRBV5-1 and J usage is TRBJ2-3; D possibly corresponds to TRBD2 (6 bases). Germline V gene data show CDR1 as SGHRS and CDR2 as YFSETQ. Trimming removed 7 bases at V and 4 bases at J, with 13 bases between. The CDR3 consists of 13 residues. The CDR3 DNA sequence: TGCGCCAGCTCGGGCGGGGCTCCAGATACGCAGTATTTT. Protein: CASSGGAPDTQYF. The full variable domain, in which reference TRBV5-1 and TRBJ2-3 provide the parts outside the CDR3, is KAGVTQTPRYLIKTRGQQVTLSCSPISGHRSVSWYQQTPGQGLQFLFEYFSETQRNKGNFPGRFSGRQFSNSRSEMNVSTLELGDSALYLCASSGGAPDTQYFGPGTRLTVL.

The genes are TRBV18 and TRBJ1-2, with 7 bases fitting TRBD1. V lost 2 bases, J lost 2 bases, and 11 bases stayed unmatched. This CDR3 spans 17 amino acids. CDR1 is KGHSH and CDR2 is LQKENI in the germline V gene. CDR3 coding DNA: TGTGCCAGCTCACCAAGTACGGTCGCGGGACAGAACTATGGCTACACCTTC. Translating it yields CASSPSTVAGQNYGYTF.

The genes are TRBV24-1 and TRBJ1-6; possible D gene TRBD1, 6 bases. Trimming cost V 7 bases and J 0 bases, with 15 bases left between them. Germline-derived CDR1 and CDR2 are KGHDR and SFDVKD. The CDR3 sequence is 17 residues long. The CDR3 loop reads CATSGRGSSSYNSPLHF. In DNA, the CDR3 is TGTGCCACCAGCGGGAGGGGGTCGAGCTCCTATAATTCACCCCTCCACTTT.

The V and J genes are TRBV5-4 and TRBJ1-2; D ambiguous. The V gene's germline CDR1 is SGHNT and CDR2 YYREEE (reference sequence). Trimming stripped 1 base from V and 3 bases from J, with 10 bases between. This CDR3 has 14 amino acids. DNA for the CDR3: TGTGCCAGCAGCTTGTCACCTGCGGACTATGGCTACACCTTC. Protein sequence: CASSLSPADYGYTF.

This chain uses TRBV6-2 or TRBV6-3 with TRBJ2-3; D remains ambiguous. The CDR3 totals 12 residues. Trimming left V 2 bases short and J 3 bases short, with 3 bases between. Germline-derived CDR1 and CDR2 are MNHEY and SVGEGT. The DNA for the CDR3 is TGTGCCAGCAGTTACCCAACAGATACGCAGTATTTT. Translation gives CASSYPTDTQYF.

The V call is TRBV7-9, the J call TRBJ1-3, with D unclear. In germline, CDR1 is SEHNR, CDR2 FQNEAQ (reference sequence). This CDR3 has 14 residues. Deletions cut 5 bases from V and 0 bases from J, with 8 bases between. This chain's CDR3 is CASSRGDSGNTIYF. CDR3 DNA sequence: TGTGCCAGCAGCCGCGGGGACTCTGGAAACACCATATATTTT.

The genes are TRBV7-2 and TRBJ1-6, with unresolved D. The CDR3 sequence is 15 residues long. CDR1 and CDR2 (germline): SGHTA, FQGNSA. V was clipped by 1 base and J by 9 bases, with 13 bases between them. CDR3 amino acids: CASSLGMAVGSPLHF. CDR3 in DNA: TGTGCCAGCAGCTTAGGGATGGCGGTGGGTTCACCCCTCCACTTT. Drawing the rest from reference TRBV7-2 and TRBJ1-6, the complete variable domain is GAGVSQSPSNKVTEKGKDVELRCDPISGHTALYWYRQSLGQGLEFLIYFQGNSAPDKSGLPSDRFSAERTGGSVSTLTIQRTQQEDSAVYLCASSLGMAVGSPLHFGNGTRLTVT.

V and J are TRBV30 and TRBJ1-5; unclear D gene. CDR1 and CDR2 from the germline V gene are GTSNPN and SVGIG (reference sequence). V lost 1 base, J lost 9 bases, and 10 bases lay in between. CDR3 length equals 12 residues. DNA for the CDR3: TGTGCCTGGAGTGCCTCGTCGGGGCCCCAGCATTTT. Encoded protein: CAWSASSGPQHF.

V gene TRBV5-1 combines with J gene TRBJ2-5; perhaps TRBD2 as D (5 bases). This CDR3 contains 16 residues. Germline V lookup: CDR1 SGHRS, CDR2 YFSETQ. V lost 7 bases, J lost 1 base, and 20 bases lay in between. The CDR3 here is CASRPRLALPQETQYF. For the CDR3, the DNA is TGCGCCAGCCGACCCCGCCTAGCCCTGCCCCAAGAGACCCAGTACTTC.

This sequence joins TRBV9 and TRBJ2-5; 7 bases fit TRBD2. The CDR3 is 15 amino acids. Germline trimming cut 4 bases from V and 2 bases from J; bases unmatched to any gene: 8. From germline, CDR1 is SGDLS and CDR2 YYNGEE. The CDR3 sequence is CASSIAGVPQETQYF. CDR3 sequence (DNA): TGTGCCAGCAGCATCGCGGGGGTACCTCAAGAGACCCAGTACTTC.

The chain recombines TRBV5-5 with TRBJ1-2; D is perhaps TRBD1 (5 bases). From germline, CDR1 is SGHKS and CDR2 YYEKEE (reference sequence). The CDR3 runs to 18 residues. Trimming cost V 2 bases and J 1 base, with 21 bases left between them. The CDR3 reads CASSLPDRPAHLNYGYTF. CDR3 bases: TGTGCCAGCAGCTTACCAGACAGACCGGCCCACCTTAACTATGGCTACACCTTC.

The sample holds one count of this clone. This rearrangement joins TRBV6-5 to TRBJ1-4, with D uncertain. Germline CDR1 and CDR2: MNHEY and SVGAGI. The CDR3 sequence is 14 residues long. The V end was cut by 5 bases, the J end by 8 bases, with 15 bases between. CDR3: CASSPTTAREKLFF. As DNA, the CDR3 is TGTGCCAGCAGTCCTACGACGGCGAGGGAAAAACTGTTTTTT.

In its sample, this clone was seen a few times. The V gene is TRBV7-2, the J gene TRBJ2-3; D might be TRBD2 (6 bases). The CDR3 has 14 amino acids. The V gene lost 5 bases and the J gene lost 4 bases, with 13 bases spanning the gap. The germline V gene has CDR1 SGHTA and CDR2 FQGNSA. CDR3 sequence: CASSRGILSDTQYF. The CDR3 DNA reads TGTGCCAGCAGCCGGGGGATTCTTTCAGATACGCAGTATTTT.

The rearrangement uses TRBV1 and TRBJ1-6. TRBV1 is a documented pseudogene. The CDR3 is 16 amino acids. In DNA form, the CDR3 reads TGCACCAGCAGCCAAGGTCTGGGGGGGGCGGTTTCACCCCTCCACTTT. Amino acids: CTSSQGLGGAVSPLHF.